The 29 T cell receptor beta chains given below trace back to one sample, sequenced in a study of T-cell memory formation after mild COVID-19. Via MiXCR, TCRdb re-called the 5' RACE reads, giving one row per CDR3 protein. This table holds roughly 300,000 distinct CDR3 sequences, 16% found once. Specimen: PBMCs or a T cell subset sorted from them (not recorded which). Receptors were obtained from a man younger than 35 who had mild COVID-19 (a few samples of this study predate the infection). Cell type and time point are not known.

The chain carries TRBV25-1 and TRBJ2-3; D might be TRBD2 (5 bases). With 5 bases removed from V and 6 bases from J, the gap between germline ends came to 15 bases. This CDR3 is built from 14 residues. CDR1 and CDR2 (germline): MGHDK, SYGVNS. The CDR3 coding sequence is TGTGCCAGCAGTATAAGCGGCCCGGGTGATACGCAGTATTTT. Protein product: CASSISGPGDTQYF.

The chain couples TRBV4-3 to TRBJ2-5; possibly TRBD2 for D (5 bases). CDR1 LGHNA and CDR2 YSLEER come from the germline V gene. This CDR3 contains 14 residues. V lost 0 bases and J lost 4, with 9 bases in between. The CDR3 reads CASSQDGERETQYF. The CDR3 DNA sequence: TGCGCCAGCAGCCAAGATGGGGAGAGAGAGACCCAGTACTTC.

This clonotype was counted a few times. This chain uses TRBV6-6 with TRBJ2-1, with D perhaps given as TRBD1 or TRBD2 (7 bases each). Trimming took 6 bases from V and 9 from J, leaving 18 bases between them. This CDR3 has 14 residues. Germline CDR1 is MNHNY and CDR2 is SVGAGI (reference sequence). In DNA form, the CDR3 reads TGTGCCAGCAGCCCCGGGGGAGGGGGCACTGAGCAGTTCTTC. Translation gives CASSPGGGGTEQFF.

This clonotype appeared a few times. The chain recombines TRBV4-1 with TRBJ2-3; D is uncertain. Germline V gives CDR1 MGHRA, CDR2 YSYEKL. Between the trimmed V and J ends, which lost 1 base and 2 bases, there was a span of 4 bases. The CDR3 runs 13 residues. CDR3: CASSQAFTDTQYF. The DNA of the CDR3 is TGCGCCAGCAGCCAAGCATTCACAGATACGCAGTATTTT.

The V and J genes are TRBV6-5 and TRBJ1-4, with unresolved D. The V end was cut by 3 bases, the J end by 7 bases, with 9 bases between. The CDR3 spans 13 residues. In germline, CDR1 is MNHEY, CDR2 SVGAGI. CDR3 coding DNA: TGTGCCAGCAGTTATTTTCGGAGTGAAAAACTGTTTTTT. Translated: CASSYFRSEKLFF.

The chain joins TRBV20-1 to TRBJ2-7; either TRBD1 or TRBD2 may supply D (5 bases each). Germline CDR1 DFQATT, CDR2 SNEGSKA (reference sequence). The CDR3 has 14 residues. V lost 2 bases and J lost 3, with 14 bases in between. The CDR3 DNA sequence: TGCAGTGCTAGAACCGGGACGGACCGCTACGAGCAGTACGTC. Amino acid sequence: CSARTGTDRYEQYV.

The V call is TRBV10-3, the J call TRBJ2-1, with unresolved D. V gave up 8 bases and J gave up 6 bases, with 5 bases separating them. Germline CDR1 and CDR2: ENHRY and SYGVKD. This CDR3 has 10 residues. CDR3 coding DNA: TGTGCCATCGGTGGCAATGAGCAGTTCTTC. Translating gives CAIGGNEQFF.

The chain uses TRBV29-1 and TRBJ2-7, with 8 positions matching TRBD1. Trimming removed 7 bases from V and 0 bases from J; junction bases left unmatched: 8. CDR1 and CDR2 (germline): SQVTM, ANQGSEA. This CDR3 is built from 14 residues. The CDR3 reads CSGMGQDGSYEQYF. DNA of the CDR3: TGCAGCGGTATGGGACAGGATGGCTCCTACGAGCAGTACTTC.

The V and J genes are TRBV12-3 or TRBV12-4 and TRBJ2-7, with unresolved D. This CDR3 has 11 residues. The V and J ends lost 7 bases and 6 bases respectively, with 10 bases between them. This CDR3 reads CASTLSSEQYV. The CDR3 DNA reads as TGTGCCAGCACCCTCTCGTCCGAGCAGTACGTC.

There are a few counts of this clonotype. CDR3 nucleotides: TGTGCCAGCAGCTTAACGGGACTGGTAGGGAATGAGCAGTTCTTC. This codes for CASSLTGLVGNEQFF. V gene TRBV11-2 combines with J gene TRBJ2-1; D may be TRBD2 (6 bases). Germline CDR1 SGHAT, CDR2 FQNNGV. V was clipped by 2 bases and J by 7 bases, with 15 bases between them. The CDR3 runs to 15 residues.

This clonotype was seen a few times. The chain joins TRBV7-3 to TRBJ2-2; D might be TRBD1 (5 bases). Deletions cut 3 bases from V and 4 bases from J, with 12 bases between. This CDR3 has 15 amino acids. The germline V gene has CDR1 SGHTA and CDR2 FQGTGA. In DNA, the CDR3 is TGTGCCAGCAGCTTCTCCGCCAGGGCCACCGGGGAGCTGTTTTTT. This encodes CASSFSARATGELFF.

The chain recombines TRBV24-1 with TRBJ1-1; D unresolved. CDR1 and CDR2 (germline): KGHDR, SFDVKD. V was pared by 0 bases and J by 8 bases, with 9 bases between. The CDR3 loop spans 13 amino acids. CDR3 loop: CATSDLVGMEAFF. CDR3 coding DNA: TGTGCCACCAGTGATTTGGTGGGAATGGAAGCTTTCTTT.

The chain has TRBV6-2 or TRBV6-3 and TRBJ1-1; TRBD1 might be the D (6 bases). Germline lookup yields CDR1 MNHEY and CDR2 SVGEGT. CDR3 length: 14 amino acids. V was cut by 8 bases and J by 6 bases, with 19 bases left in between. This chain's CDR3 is CASRYSGGLAEAFF. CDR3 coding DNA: TGTGCCAGCCGATATAGCGGGGGGCTCGCTGAAGCTTTCTTT.

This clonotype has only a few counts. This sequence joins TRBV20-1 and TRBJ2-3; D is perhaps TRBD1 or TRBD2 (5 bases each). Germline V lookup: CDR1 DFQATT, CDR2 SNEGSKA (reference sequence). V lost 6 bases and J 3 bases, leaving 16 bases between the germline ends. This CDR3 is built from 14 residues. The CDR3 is CSAIDGGATDTQYF. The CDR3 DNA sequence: TGCAGTGCCATCGATGGGGGTGCGACAGATACGCAGTATTTT.

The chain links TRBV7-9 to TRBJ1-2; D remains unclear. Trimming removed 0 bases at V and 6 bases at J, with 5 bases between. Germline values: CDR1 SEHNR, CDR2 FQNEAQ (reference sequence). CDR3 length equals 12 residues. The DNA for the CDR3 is TGTGCCAGCAGCTTAGCGGGCAATGGCTACACCTTC. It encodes CASSLAGNGYTF.

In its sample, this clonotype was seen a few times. CDR3 coding DNA: TGTGCCAGCAGCACCGACCCCGGGTCCTCCTACGAGCAGTACTTC. This codes for CASSTDPGSSYEQYF. The chain is built from TRBV9 and TRBJ2-7, with no clear D. The CDR3 loop spans 15 amino acids. V shed 4 bases and J shed 0 bases, with 14 bases lying between them. In germline, CDR1 is SGDLS, CDR2 YYNGEE.

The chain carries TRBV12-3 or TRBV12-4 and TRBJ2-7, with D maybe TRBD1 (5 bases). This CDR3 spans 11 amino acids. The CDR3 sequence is CEDDSNYEQYF. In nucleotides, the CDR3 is TGTGAAGATGACAGCAACTACGAGCAGTACTTC.

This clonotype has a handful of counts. The CDR3 region is CASSLVRGRDEQFF. As DNA, the CDR3 is TGCGCCAGCAGCTTGGTCCGGGGGCGGGATGAGCAGTTCTTC. This chain uses TRBV5-1 with TRBJ2-1; D is tentatively TRBD1 or TRBD2 (6 bases each). Looked up from germline, CDR1 is SGHRS and CDR2 is YFSETQ. CDR3 length equals 14 residues. V lost 0 bases and J 8 bases, leaving 12 bases between the germline ends.

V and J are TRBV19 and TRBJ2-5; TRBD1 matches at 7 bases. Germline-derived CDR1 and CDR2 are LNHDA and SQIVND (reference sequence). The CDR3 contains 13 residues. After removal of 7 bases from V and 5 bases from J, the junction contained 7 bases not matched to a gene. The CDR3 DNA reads TGTGCCAGTACCCCGACAGGGCGTGAGACCCAGTACTTC. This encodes CASTPTGRETQYF.

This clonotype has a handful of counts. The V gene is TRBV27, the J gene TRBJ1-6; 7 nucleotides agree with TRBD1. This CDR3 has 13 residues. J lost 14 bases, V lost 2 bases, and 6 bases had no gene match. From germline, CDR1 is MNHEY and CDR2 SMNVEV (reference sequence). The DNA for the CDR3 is TGTGCCAGCAGTTTACGGGACAGCCCTGCCCTCCACTTT. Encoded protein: CASSLRDSPALHF.

CDR3 sequence reads: CASSLTTGTGGEKLFF. The DNA for the CDR3 is TGTGCCAGCAGCTTAACTACAGGGACGGGGGGTGAAAAACTGTTTTTT. The V call is TRBV7-2, the J call TRBJ1-4, with TRBD1 as a possible D gene (6 bases). The length of the CDR3 is 16 residues. CDR1 is SGHTA and CDR2 is FQGNSA in the germline V gene. The V gene lost 2 bases and the J gene lost 7 bases, with 17 bases spanning the gap.

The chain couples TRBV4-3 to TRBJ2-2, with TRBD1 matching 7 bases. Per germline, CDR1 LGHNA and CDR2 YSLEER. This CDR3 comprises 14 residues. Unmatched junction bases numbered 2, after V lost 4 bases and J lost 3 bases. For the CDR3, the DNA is TGCGCCAGCAGCCTCGACAGGGACACCGGGGAGCTGTTTTTT. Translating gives CASSLDRDTGELFF.

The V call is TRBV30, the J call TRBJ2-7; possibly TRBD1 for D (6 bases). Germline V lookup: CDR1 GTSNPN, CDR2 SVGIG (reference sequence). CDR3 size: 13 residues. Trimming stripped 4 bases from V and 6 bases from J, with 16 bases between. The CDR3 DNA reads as TGTGCCTGGAATCCCGGGACAATGGGCGAGCAGTACTTC. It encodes CAWNPGTMGEQYF.

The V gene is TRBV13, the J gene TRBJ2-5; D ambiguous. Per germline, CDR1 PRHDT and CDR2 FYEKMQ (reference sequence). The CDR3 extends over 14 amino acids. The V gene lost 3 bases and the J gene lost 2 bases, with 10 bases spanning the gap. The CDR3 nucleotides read TGTGCCAGCAGCTTCCGGCAGGATCAAGAGACCCAGTACTTC. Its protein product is CASSFRQDQETQYF. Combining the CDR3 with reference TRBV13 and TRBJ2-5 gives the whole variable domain AAGVIQSPRHLIKEKRETATLKCYPIPRHDTVYWYQQGPGQDPQFLISFYEKMQSDKGSIPDRFSAQQFSDYHSELNMSSLELGDSALYFCASSFRQDQETQYFGPGTRLLVL.

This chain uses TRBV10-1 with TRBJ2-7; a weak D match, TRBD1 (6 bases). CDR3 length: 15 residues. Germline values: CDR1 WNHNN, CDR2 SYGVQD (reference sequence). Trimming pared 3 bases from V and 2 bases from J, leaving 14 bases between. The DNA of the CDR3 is TGCGCCAGCAGTGAAGGACAGAACTTACCCTACGAGCAGTACGTC. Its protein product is CASSEGQNLPYEQYV.

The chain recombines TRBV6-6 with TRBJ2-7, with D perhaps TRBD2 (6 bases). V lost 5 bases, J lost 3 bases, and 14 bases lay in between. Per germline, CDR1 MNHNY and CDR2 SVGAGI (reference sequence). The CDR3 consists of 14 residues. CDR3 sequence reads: CASSLVGGDYEQYV. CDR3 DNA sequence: TGTGCCAGCAGTCTCGTGGGGGGAGACTACGAGCAGTACGTC.

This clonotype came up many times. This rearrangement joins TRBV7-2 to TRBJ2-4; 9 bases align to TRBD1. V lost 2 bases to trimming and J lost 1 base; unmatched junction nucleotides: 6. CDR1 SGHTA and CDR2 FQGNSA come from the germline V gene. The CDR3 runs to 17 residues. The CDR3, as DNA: TGTGCCAGCAGCTTATCCCAAGGACAGGGGGCCAAAAACATTCAGTACTTC. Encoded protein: CASSLSQGQGAKNIQYF.

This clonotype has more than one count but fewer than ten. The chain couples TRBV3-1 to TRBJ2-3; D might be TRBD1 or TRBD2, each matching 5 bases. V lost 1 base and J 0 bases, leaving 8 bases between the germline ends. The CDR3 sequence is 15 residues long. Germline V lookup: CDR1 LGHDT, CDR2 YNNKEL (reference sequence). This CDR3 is CASSQAGDSTDTQYF. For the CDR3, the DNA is TGTGCCAGCAGCCAAGCCGGGGACAGCACAGATACGCAGTATTTT.

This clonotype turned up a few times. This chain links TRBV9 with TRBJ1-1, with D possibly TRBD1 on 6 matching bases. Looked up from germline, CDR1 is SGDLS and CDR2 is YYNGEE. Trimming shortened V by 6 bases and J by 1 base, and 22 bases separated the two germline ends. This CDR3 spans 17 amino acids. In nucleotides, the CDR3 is TGTGCCAGCATAGCCTTTAACATGGGACAACCGAACACTGAAGCTTTCTTT. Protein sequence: CASIAFNMGQPNTEAFF. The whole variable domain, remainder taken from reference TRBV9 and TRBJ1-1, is DSGVTQTPKHLITATGQRVTLRCSPRSGDLSVYWYQQSLDQGLQFLIQYYNGEERAKGNILERFSAQQFPDLHSELNLSSLELGDSALYFCASIAFNMGQPNTEAFFGQGTRLTVV.